This is a list of T cell receptor beta chains from one sample in a study of blood T cell repertoires in COVID-19. TCRdb keeps only in-frame clones here, not all; method: immunoSEQ multiplex PCR. The sample lists 150,000 to 200,000 clones; around 80% were seen once. The sample taken for sequencing was PBMCs or T cells enriched from blood (not recorded which). The receptors were sampled from a man aged 50 to 59 who had recovered from COVID-19. The CDR3 runs from the conserved cysteine through the conserved F or W. The D gene is left open where the match is weak. The size entry is marked missing in some rows and otherwise reads once, few, many or a size class.

CASSLVALLGGPSGNTIYF	TGTGCCAGCAGCTTGGTGGCCCTGCTTGGTGGGCCGTCTGGAAACACCATATATTTT	TRBJ1-3	TRBV5-6	-	once
CASSIVGAGLGGTGELFF	TGTGCCAGTAGTATAGTGGGTGCGGGACTAGGGGGGACCGGGGAGCTGTTTTTT	TRBJ2-2	TRBV19	TRBD2	-
CATSRTGQGAPRETQYF	TGTGCCACCAGCAGGACCGGGCAGGGGGCGCCCAGAGAGACCCAGTACTTC	TRBJ2-5	TRBV15	TRBD1	-
CASSQGTGINEKLFF	TGTGCCAGCAGCCAAGGGACAGGAATTAATGAAAAACTGTTTTTT	TRBJ1-4	TRBV7-8	TRBD1	-
CASSLMTDTQYF	TGTGCCAGCAGCCTAATGACAGATACGCAGTATTTT	TRBJ2-3	TRBV7-2	-	-
CASSPLGNQPQHF	TGTGCCAGCAGTCCTCTAGGCAATCAGCCCCAGCATTTT	TRBJ1-5	TRBV28	-	-
CASSQEASGRTEQYF	TGCGCCAGCAGCCAAGAAGCGAGCGGGAGGACCGAGCAGTACTTC	TRBJ2-7	TRBV4-1	TRBD2	many
CASSTRTGQNTGELFF	TGTGCCAGCAGTACTAGGACAGGGCAGAACACCGGGGAGCTGTTTTTT	TRBJ2-2	TRBV6-6	TRBD1	once
CASTPTGSRNQPQHF	TGTGCCAGTACCCCAACAGGGTCTCGCAATCAGCCCCAGCATTTT	TRBJ1-5	TRBV19	-	few
CASRGQSAYEQYF	TGTGCCAGCCGCGGACAGTCCGCCTACGAGCAGTACTTC	TRBJ2-7	TRBV19	-	-
CASSKLAFGYEQYF	TGTGCCAGCAGCAAACTAGCGTTCGGCTACGAGCAGTACTTC	TRBJ2-7	TRBV11-1	TRBD2	-
CASSPPTGMNEKLFF	TGTGCCAGCAGCCCACCGACAGGGATGAATGAAAAACTGTTTTTT	TRBJ1-4	TRBV11-2	TRBD1	few
CASSQGLAGVEDTQYF	TGCGCCAGCAGCCAAGGGCTAGCGGGAGTGGAAGATACGCAGTATTTT	TRBJ2-3	TRBV4-1	TRBD2	-
CASSLGQNYEQYF	TGTGCCAGCAGTTTGGGGCAGAACTACGAGCAGTACTTC	TRBJ2-7	TRBV28	-	-
CASSLDRQGEQFF	TGTGCCAGCAGCTTAGATCGACAGGGCGAGCAGTTCTTC	TRBJ2-1	TRBV11-2	TRBD1	-
CASSNPRDRSSGELFF	TGTGCCAGCAGTAACCCCCGGGACAGGTCGTCCGGGGAGCTGTTTTTT	TRBJ2-2	TRBV28	TRBD1	-
CSVGAYNEQFF	TGCAGCGTGGGGGCTTACAATGAGCAGTTCTTC	TRBJ2-1	TRBV29-1	-	-
CASKPLAGVETQYF	TGTGCCAGTAAGCCACTAGCGGGAGTTGAGACCCAGTACTTC	TRBJ2-5	TRBV19	TRBD2	-
CASSWSGLSSYNEQFF	TGTGCCAGCAGTTGGAGCGGTCTTTCCTCCTACAATGAGCAGTTCTTC	TRBJ2-1	TRBV27	-	-
CASSQDWETGAYEQYF	TGTGCCAGCAGCCAAGATTGGGAGACAGGGGCATACGAGCAGTACTTC	TRBJ2-7	TRBV14	TRBD1	-
CASSYSDRGDSPLHF	TGTGCCAGCAGTTACTCCGACAGGGGGGATTCACCCCTCCACTTT	TRBJ1-6	TRBV6-5	TRBD1	-
CASSLASGFIGELFF	TGTGCCAGCAGTCTGGCTAGCGGGTTTATCGGGGAGCTGTTTTTT	TRBJ2-2	TRBV28	TRBD2	-
CASSQVLAGGYEQYF	TGTGCCAGCAGCCAAGTACTAGCGGGGGGATACGAGCAGTACTTC	TRBJ2-7	TRBV3-1/TRBV3-2	TRBD2	-
CSVSLPGLFSEQYF	TGCAGCGTTTCCCTCCCCGGACTTTTCTCCGAGCAGTACTTC	TRBJ2-7	TRBV29-1	-	-
CASSELEMMNTEAFF	TGTGCCAGCAGTGAACTTGAGATGATGAACACTGAAGCTTTCTTT	TRBJ1-1	TRBV6-1	-	-
CATREVEQFF	TGTGCCACGAGGGAGGTCGAGCAGTTCTTC	TRBJ2-1	TRBV28	-	-